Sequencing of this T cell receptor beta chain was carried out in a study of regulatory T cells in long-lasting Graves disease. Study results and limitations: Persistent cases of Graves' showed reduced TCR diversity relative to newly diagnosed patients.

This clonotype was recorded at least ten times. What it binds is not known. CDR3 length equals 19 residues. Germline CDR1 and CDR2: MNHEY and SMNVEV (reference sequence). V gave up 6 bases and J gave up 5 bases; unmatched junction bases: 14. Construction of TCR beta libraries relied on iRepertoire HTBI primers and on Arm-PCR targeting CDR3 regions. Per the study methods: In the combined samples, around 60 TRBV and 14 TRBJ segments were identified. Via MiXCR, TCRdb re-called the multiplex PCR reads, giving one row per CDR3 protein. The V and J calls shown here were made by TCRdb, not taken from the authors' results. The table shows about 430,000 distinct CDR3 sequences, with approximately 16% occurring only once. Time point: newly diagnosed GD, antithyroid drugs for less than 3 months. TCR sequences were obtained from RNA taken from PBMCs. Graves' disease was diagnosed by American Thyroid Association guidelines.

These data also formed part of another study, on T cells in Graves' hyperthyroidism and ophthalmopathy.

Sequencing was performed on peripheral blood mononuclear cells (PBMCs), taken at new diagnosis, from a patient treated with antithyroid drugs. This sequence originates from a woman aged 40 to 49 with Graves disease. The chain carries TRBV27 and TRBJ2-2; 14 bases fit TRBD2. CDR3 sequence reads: CASSRGQTSGRAVTGELFF. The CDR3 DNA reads TGTGCCAGCAGCCGGGGACAGACTAGCGGGAGGGCCGTAACCGGGGAGCTGTTTTTT.